A single sample is the source of the 10 T cell receptor beta chains below, sequenced in a study of T-cell memory formation after mild COVID-19. One entry per CDR3 protein results from TCRdb running MiXCR on the 5' RACE reads. The table lists roughly 400,000 distinct CDR3 sequences, approximately 15% of them singletons. The sequenced sample was PBMCs or a T cell subset sorted from them (not recorded which). The receptor source for this set is a man aged 18 to 30 who had mild COVID-19 (a few samples of this study predate the infection). Cell type and time point are not known.

The V gene is TRBV11-2, the J gene TRBJ1-3; D call uncertain. CDR1 SGHAT and CDR2 FQNNGV come from the germline V gene. Trimming cost V 0 bases and J 5 bases, with 5 bases left between them. The CDR3 extends over 13 amino acids. For the CDR3, the DNA is TGTGCCAGCAGCTTAGAACAACGAAACACCATATATTTT. It codes for CASSLEQRNTIYF.

This clonotype was observed many times. A much larger clone lies a single base off, so this may be a read error. V gene TRBV6-4 combines with J gene TRBJ2-3; 10 bases are a match to TRBD1. The CDR3 sequence is 15 residues long. Germline V gives CDR1 MRHNA, CDR2 SNTAGT. Trimming at V came to 3 bases and at J to 1 base, leaving 1 base not matched to a gene. Written as DNA, the CDR3 is TGTGCCAGCAGTGAGGGGACAGGGGGCACAGATACGCAGTATTTT. Amino acids: CASSEGTGGTDTQYF.

Ten or more counts support this clonotype. The CDR3 DNA sequence: TGTGCCAGCAGTTGGGACAGGGGGCGTAATTCACCCCTCCACTTT. Protein sequence: CASSWDRGRNSPLHF. The chain combines TRBV27 with TRBJ1-6, with TRBD1 identical over 12 bases. V dropped 4 bases and J dropped 6; count of bases not matched to a gene: 1. The CDR3 consists of 15 residues. Germline CDR1 reads MNHEY; CDR2 reads SMNVEV (reference sequence).

V is TRBV5-1 and J is TRBJ2-5; D gene unclear. Trimming removed 0 bases at V and 5 bases at J, with 5 bases between. The CDR3 sequence is 12 residues long. Germline V lookup: CDR1 SGHRS, CDR2 YFSETQ. The CDR3 DNA reads as TGCGCCAGCAGCTTGGTTTATGAGACCCAGTACTTC. Protein sequence: CASSLVYETQYF.

This clonotype was seen a few times. The CDR3 protein is CASSYSRRADTIYF. The CDR3 bases are TGTGCCAGCAGTTACTCTCGGCGGGCAGACACCATATATTTT. The chain is built from TRBV6-5 and TRBJ1-3; unclear D gene. CDR1 is MNHEY and CDR2 is SVGAGI in the germline V gene. There are 14 residues in the CDR3. V was clipped by 0 bases and J by 8 bases, with 11 bases between them.

This clonotype has only a few counts. CDR3 residues: CATSDPGTNTGELFF. The CDR3 coding sequence is TGTGCCACCAGTGACCCCGGGACAAACACCGGGGAGCTGTTTTTT. This chain uses TRBV24-1 with TRBJ2-2, with a tentative D call TRBD1 (6 bases). CDR3 size: 15 residues. Deletions cut 4 bases from V and 2 bases from J, with 10 bases between. CDR1 is KGHDR, CDR2 SFDVKD, per germline.

The chain uses TRBV2 and TRBJ1-1, with unresolved D. The germline V gene has CDR1 SNHLY and CDR2 FYNNEI. V dropped 5 bases and J dropped 4 bases, with 11 bases sitting between them. There are 13 residues in the CDR3. The CDR3 region is CASSRARGTEAFF. The CDR3 nucleotides read TGTGCCAGCAGTCGGGCCCGAGGCACTGAAGCTTTCTTT.

This clonotype occurred a few times. The chain carries TRBV12-3 or TRBV12-4 and TRBJ2-5; D gene uncertain. The CDR3 contains 13 residues. Trimming cost V 5 bases and J 4 bases, with 11 bases left between them. The CDR3 DNA follows: TGTGCCAGCAGTCGTCCCCCCCCAGAGACCCAGTACTTC. Protein: CASSRPPPETQYF.

The rearrangement uses TRBV12-3 or TRBV12-4 and TRBJ1-2, with unresolved D. Deletions cut 2 bases from V and 4 bases from J, with 11 bases between. This CDR3 has 14 amino acids. CDR3 protein: CASSLSGLPYGYTF. CDR3 sequence (DNA): TGTGCCAGCAGTTTAAGTGGGTTGCCCTATGGCTACACCTTC.

In its sample, this clonotype was seen a few times. This rearrangement joins TRBV7-6 to TRBJ1-5; D is unclear. The V end was cut by 6 bases, the J end by 4 bases, with 10 bases between. CDR1 and CDR2 from the germline V gene are SGHVS and FNYEAQ. The CDR3 has 13 residues. The CDR3, as DNA: TGTGCCAGCAGTTCCAGTGATAATCAGCCCCAGCATTTT. Translated, it gives CASSSSDNQPQHF.